This entry lists 19 T cell receptor beta chains sequenced from one sample in a study of blood T cells in healthy people across ages. Using a J-beta primer mix together with a sample-barcoded 5' primer, a second PCR was run for roughly 6 to 11 cycles. One entry per CDR3 protein, called by TCRdb with MiXCR from the 5' RACE reads. The profile covers 1.5 million to 2 million distinct CDR3 sequences, with under 30% appearing a single time and 7% to 9% taken by the ten largest. Sequences were obtained from blood. The receptors shown here come from a woman in her thirties in good health.

This rearrangement joins TRBV7-2 to TRBJ2-2; a possible D gene is TRBD1 (6 bases). V was cut by 3 bases and J by 1 base, with 9 bases left in between. Germline V gene data show CDR1 as SGHTA and CDR2 as FQGNSA. The CDR3 length is 15 residues. The CDR3 is CASSLGAMNTGELFF. The CDR3 DNA sequence: TGTGCCAGCAGCTTGGGGGCCATGAACACCGGGGAGCTGTTTTTT. Together with reference TRBV7-2 and TRBJ2-2, the CDR3 gives the full variable domain: GAGVSQSPSNKVTEKGKDVELRCDPISGHTALYWYRQSLGQGLEFLIYFQGNSAPDKSGLPSDRFSAERTGGSVSTLTIQRTQQEDSAVYLCASSLGAMNTGELFFGEGSRLTVL.

The genes are TRBV3-1 and TRBJ1-1; a weak D match, TRBD1 (5 bases). The V end lost 4 bases, the J end lost 3 bases, and 15 bases lay between the germline ends. Germline V gene sequence: CDR1 LGHDT, CDR2 YNNKEL (reference sequence). There are 15 residues in the CDR3. This CDR3 is CASSRGGLGDTEAFF. The DNA for the CDR3 is TGTGCCAGCAGCCGGGGGGGATTGGGGGACACTGAAGCTTTCTTT.

In regard to this clonotype: One end of the junction varies from germline; a read error may be responsible. The V and J genes are TRBV6-5 and TRBJ2-1; 8 nucleotides line up with TRBD2. The CDR3 runs to 15 residues. Per germline, CDR1 MNHEY and CDR2 SVGAGI. CDR3 sequence: CASRLAGPSYNERFF. DNA for the CDR3: TGTGCCAGCAGGCTAGCGGGTCCGTCCTACAATGAGCGGTTCTTC.

Turning to this clonotype: This sequence may be a read error, since a much larger clone differs from it by one base. V usage is TRBV20-1 and J usage is TRBJ2-5; D is ambiguous. Per germline, CDR1 DFQATT and CDR2 SNEGSKA (reference sequence). The CDR3 loop spans 15 amino acids. The chain's CDR3 is CSAIQGSEDQEAQYF. CDR3 sequence (DNA): TGCAGTGCGATCCAAGGGTCTGAGGACCAAGAGGCCCAGTACTTC.

In its sample, this clonotype was seen many times. The CDR3: CASIGREAYNEQFF. As DNA, the CDR3 is TGTGCCAGCATCGGGCGGGAAGCTTACAATGAGCAGTTCTTC. The chain links TRBV12-3 or TRBV12-4 to TRBJ2-1; perhaps TRBD2 as D (6 bases). Trimming took 7 bases from V and 4 from J, leaving 14 bases between them. The CDR3 has 14 residues.

The rearrangement uses TRBV12-3 or TRBV12-4 and TRBJ2-3; D might be TRBD2 (5 bases). Deletions cut 3 bases from V and 5 bases from J, with 21 bases between. The CDR3 totals 17 residues. In DNA form, the CDR3 reads TGTGCCAGCAGTTTGGGCGAGGACTCCTCAGGCGGAGATACGCAGTATTTT. Translating gives CASSLGEDSSGGDTQYF.

The chain recombines TRBV28 with TRBJ2-1, with TRBD2 identical over 12 bases. This CDR3 has 16 residues. V trimming: 4 bases; J trimming: 7 bases; junction bases outside the gene matches: 8. Germline V gene lookup returns CDR1 MDHEN and CDR2 SYDVKM. The CDR3 region is CASSSASGGAGNEQFF. The CDR3 DNA reads TGTGCCAGCAGTTCCGCTAGCGGGGGGGCCGGGAATGAGCAGTTCTTC.

This clonotype occurred many times. This rearrangement joins TRBV29-1 to TRBJ2-1; the D gene is possibly TRBD2 (6 bases). Trimming left V 2 bases short and J 3 bases short, with 11 bases between. The CDR3 is 14 amino acids. Germline assignment: CDR1 SQVTM and CDR2 ANQGSEA. CDR3 nucleotide sequence: TGCAGCGTTGAAAGGCGGGATTTCTACAATGAGCAGTTCTTC. It codes for CSVERRDFYNEQFF.

The rearrangement uses TRBV20-1 and TRBJ2-3; the D is unclear. The CDR3 has 16 residues. From germline, CDR1 is DFQATT and CDR2 SNEGSKA (reference sequence). Trimming stripped 1 base from V and 2 bases from J, with 16 bases between. The CDR3 DNA is TGCAGTGCTAGAGTGGCCCACAAGTCGGTCACAGATACGCAGTATTTT. Protein sequence: CSARVAHKSVTDTQYF.

The gene calls are TRBV5-6 and TRBJ2-7; D unresolved. V was clipped by 2 bases and J by 3 bases, with 18 bases between them. Germline CDR1 is SGHDT and CDR2 is YYEEEE. CDR3 length: 16 amino acids. CDR3 DNA sequence: TGTGCCAGCAGCTTTCAGACCGGAACAGCCCACTACGAGCAGTACTTC. Translated: CASSFQTGTAHYEQYF.

As regards this clonotype: This may arise from a read error, as a much more abundant clone is one base away. The final CDR3 position lacks the conserved phenylalanine or tryptophan, pointing to a likely read error. This chain links TRBV4-1 with TRBJ2-1; TRBD1 or TRBD2 may be the D gene (5 bases each). The CDR3 is 16 residues long. V gave up 0 bases and J gave up 2 bases, with 11 bases separating them. The V gene's germline CDR1 is MGHRA and CDR2 YSYEKL. CDR3 amino acids: CASSQEGWGTYNEQFV. The CDR3 DNA sequence: TGCGCCAGCAGCCAAGAGGGATGGGGGACCTACAATGAGCAGTTCGTC.

CDR3: CASSGTWGSSNQPQHF. The DNA for the CDR3 is TGTGCCAGCAGCGGGACCTGGGGCAGTAGCAATCAGCCCCAGCATTTT. This chain uses TRBV12-3 or TRBV12-4 with TRBJ1-5, with a tentative D call TRBD1 (5 bases). CDR3 length equals 16 residues. Trimming cost V 6 bases and J 0 bases, with 15 bases left between them.

In this sample, this clonotype turned up many times. The V call is TRBV29-1, the J call TRBJ2-1; 8 nucleotides line up with TRBD2. Per the germline V gene, CDR1 is SQVTM and CDR2 is ANQGSEA. The V and J ends lost 6 bases and 2 bases, in that order; junction bases with no gene match: 9. This CDR3 region has 15 residues. CDR3 coding DNA: TGCAGCGTGGGTGGGATGGGACTAGCCTACAATGAGCAGTTCTTC. Protein: CSVGGMGLAYNEQFF.

This clonotype showed up many times. The V and J genes are TRBV29-1 and TRBJ2-7; TRBD2 is a possible D gene (6 bases). Trimming took off 1 base at V and 5 bases at J, with 12 bases between the two ends. Germline CDR1 reads SQVTM; CDR2 reads ANQGSEA. CDR3 length: 13 amino acids. The CDR3 sequence is CSVEVSPGDEQYF. CDR3 DNA: TGCAGCGTTGAAGTCTCCCCGGGGGACGAGCAGTACTTC.

This clonotype was counted many times. The rearrangement joins TRBV5-1 to TRBJ2-5; perhaps TRBD2 as D (5 bases). There are 13 residues in the CDR3. V was trimmed by 7 bases and J by 4 bases, leaving 14 bases between them. Germline V gene data show CDR1 as SGHRS and CDR2 as YFSETQ. In nucleotides, the CDR3 is TGCGCCAGCTCAAGGGCCGGAGGAGAGACCCAGTACTTC. Protein sequence: CASSRAGGETQYF. Filled out from reference TRBV5-1 and TRBJ2-5, the complete variable domain reads KAGVTQTPRYLIKTRGQQVTLSCSPISGHRSVSWYQQTPGQGLQFLFEYFSETQRNKGNFPGRFSGRQFSNSRSEMNVSTLELGDSALYLCASSRAGGETQYFGPGTRLLVL.

This clonotype turned up a few times. The chain has TRBV6-1 and TRBJ2-3; 9 bases agree with TRBD2. J was trimmed by 9 bases and V by 2 bases; bases with no gene match: 21. The V gene's germline CDR1 is MNHNS and CDR2 SASEGT. This CDR3 comprises 19 residues. The chain's CDR3 is CASSERAGGPIKGRDTQYF. CDR3 in DNA: TGTGCCAGCAGTGAAAGAGCGGGGGGCCCGATAAAAGGGCGGGACACGCAGTATTTT.

V usage is TRBV5-1 and J usage is TRBJ2-1, with a tentative D call TRBD1 (6 bases). This CDR3 region has 16 residues. The V end lost 2 bases, the J end lost 5 bases, and 17 bases lay between the germline ends. The germline CDR1 and CDR2 sequences are SGHRS and YFSETQ. The CDR3 protein is CASSFTAGTLDNEQFF. As DNA, the CDR3 is TGCGCCAGCAGCTTTACCGCCGGGACACTCGACAATGAGCAGTTCTTC.

This clonotype was picked up many times. This chain joins TRBV12-5 and TRBJ1-5; possibly TRBD1 for D (5 bases). CDR1 and CDR2 from the germline V gene are LGHNT and FRNRAP. The CDR3 spans 14 residues. The V end was cut by 3 bases, the J end by 4 bases, with 10 bases between. The chain's CDR3 is CASGFPGRNQPQHF. CDR3 bases: TGTGCTAGTGGTTTTCCGGGACGAAATCAGCCCCAGCATTTT.

This clonotype was detected only a few times. CDR3 loop: CATSEPLGRGSGANVLTF. CDR3 DNA: TGTGCCACCAGTGAGCCTCTCGGACGGGGCTCTGGGGCCAACGTCCTGACTTTC. V usage is TRBV24-1 and J usage is TRBJ2-6; D is possibly TRBD2 (5 bases). CDR1 is KGHDR, CDR2 SFDVKD, per germline. Trimming pared 4 bases from V and 0 bases from J, leaving 15 bases between. This CDR3 contains 18 residues.